Listed here are 19 T cell receptor beta chains from one sample, sequenced in a study of identical twins. Each CDR3 protein gets one entry after TCRdb re-called the 5' RACE reads with MiXCR. The repertoire holds about 530,000 distinct CDR3 sequences, with 20% to 25% as singletons. These data also featured in a second study, about yellow fever vaccine responses in identical twins.

Sequencing input: CD4+ T cells sorted from blood. The receptor set was obtained from a woman younger than 35 in good health.

V usage is TRBV10-3 and J usage is TRBJ2-3; 10 bases are shared with TRBD2. The CDR3 covers 16 residues. V shed 5 bases and J 0 bases; nucleotides not matched to a gene: 5. Germline CDR1 reads ENHRY; CDR2 reads SYGVKD. The CDR3 coding sequence is TGTGCCATCAGTCGGTCTAGCGGGGGAAGCACAGATACGCAGTATTTT. This encodes CAISRSSGGSTDTQYF.

The chain joins TRBV18 to TRBJ1-2; the match to TRBD1 covers 8 bases. The CDR3 runs 13 residues. CDR1 and CDR2 from the germline V gene are KGHSH and LQKENI. V lost 5 bases to trimming and J lost 7 bases; unmatched junction nucleotides: 6. CDR3 in DNA: TGTGCCAGCTCAAGCGACAGGGGAATTGGCTACACCTTC. It specifies CASSSDRGIGYTF.

The chain couples TRBV10-3 to TRBJ1-2, with D possibly TRBD1 on 5 matching bases. Germline loops: CDR1 ENHRY, CDR2 SYGVKD. V was clipped by 7 bases and J by 3 bases, with 9 bases between them. The CDR3 covers 12 residues. DNA for the CDR3: TGTGCCATCACTGGCAGGGACTATGGCTACACCTTC. It is translated as CAITGRDYGYTF.

The chain uses TRBV9 and TRBJ2-6; D is perhaps TRBD1 (6 bases). In germline, CDR1 is SGDLS, CDR2 YYNGEE. V lost 0 bases to trimming and J lost 0 bases, with 13 bases between them. This CDR3 comprises 18 residues. The CDR3 loop reads CASSVVGGQSSGANVLTF. CDR3 sequence (DNA): TGTGCCAGCAGCGTAGTCGGTGGACAGAGCTCTGGGGCCAACGTCCTGACTTTC.

The V gene is TRBV20-1, the J gene TRBJ2-3, with 7 bases aligning to TRBD1. CDR3 length: 14 amino acids. Germline CDR1 and CDR2: DFQATT and SNEGSKA (reference sequence). Germline trimming cut 6 bases from V and 3 bases from J; bases unmatched to any gene: 9. CDR3 coding DNA: TGCAGTGCGCCTCCGGGACAGAGAACAGATACGCAGTATTTT. This codes for CSAPPGQRTDTQYF.

J is TRBJ2-3 and V is TRBV7-2, with 9 bases lining up with TRBD2. Germline V gives CDR1 SGHTA, CDR2 FQGNSA. This CDR3 region has 16 residues. With 3 bases clipped from V and 8 bases from J, the junction kept 12 bases outside the gene matches. Here the CDR3 DNA reads TGTGCCAGCAGCTTTTTTGGCGGGGGGGCGTTAGGTACGCAGTATTTT. It specifies CASSFFGGGALGTQYF. Full variable domain (rest looked up from reference TRBV7-2 and TRBJ2-3): GAGVSQSPSNKVTEKGKDVELRCDPISGHTALYWYRQSLGQGLEFLIYFQGNSAPDKSGLPSDRFSAERTGGSVSTLTIQRTQQEDSAVYLCASSFFGGGALGTQYFGPGTRLTVL.

J is TRBJ2-5 and V is TRBV12-3 or TRBV12-4, with 7 positions matching TRBD2. Trimming removed 6 bases from V and 5 bases from J; junction bases left unmatched: 12. This CDR3 region has 15 residues. The CDR3 DNA reads as TGTGCCAGCAGCCCCCGGGGGGAGGCGGTGGAGACCCAGTACTTC. Its protein product is CASSPRGEAVETQYF.

V gene TRBV12-3 or TRBV12-4 combines with J gene TRBJ2-7, with 8 nucleotides matching TRBD1. The CDR3 contains 15 residues. V was pared by 4 bases and J by 4 bases, with 9 bases of the junction left unmatched. The CDR3 protein is CASSSRDRLMYEQYF. The CDR3 coding sequence is TGTGCCAGCAGTTCGCGGGACAGGTTGATGTACGAGCAGTACTTC.

This rearrangement joins TRBV3-1 to TRBJ1-5; TRBD1 is a possible D gene (5 bases). V lost 0 bases, J lost 2 bases, and 20 bases lay in between. Germline-derived CDR1 and CDR2 are LGHDT and YNNKEL (reference sequence). The CDR3 consists of 19 residues. CDR3: CASSQDLLGYGAGNQPQHF. The CDR3 region has the DNA TGTGCCAGCAGCCAAGATCTGCTCGGGTACGGGGCCGGCAATCAGCCCCAGCATTTT.

This chain uses TRBV15 with TRBJ2-2; 9 bases match TRBD2. This CDR3 region has 20 residues. After removal of 0 bases from V and 6 bases from J, the junction contained 17 bases not matched to a gene. The germline V gene encodes CDR1 LNHNV and CDR2 YYDKDF (reference sequence). CDR3 bases: TGTGCCACCAGCAGAGATCTGGGTAGCGGGAGTTTAAGAACCCCCGGGGAGCTGTTTTTT. Protein: CATSRDLGSGSLRTPGELFF.

V gene TRBV10-3 combines with J gene TRBJ1-5, with a tentative D call TRBD1 (6 bases). The CDR3 extends over 17 amino acids. Germline V CDR1 and CDR2: ENHRY, SYGVKD. V gave up 0 bases and J gave up 1 base, with 13 bases separating them. DNA for the CDR3: TGTGCCATCAGTGAGTCGGTTGGAGGGGGAAGCAATCAGCCCCAGCATTTT. It translates to CAISESVGGGSNQPQHF.

This clonotype was observed a few times. V and J are TRBV14 and TRBJ2-2; D is unresolved. CDR1 is SGHDN and CDR2 is FVKESK in the germline V gene. This CDR3 is built from 14 residues. Trimming took 0 bases from V and 3 from J, leaving 5 bases between them. This CDR3 is CASSQDADTGELFF. The CDR3 DNA reads as TGTGCCAGCAGCCAAGATGCGGACACCGGGGAGCTGTTTTTT.

This clonotype was counted once. This chain links TRBV12-3 or TRBV12-4 with TRBJ2-7; a weak D match, TRBD2 (6 bases). This CDR3 contains 13 residues. The CDR3 nucleotides are TGTGCCAACCGCAACGAAGGAGGGGCCGAGGAGTACGTC. It codes for CANRNEGGAEEYV.

The chain couples TRBV20-1 to TRBJ2-7; D is undetermined. The CDR3 is 13 residues long. V dropped 6 bases and J dropped 2 bases, with 14 bases sitting between them. CDR1 and CDR2 (germline): DFQATT, SNEGSKA (reference sequence). The CDR3 loop is CSARRREPYEQYF. DNA for the CDR3: TGCAGTGCCCGTAGGCGCGAACCCTACGAGCAGTACTTC.

The J gene is TRBJ2-1, the V gene TRBV7-6; TRBD2 aligns across 10 bases. J was trimmed by 3 bases and V by 3 bases; bases with no gene match: 2. CDR1 and CDR2 from the germline V gene are SGHVS and FNYEAQ. The CDR3 extends over 15 amino acids. The CDR3 bases are TGTGCCAGCAGCTTTTCTAGCGGGGGCTACAATGAGCAGTTCTTC. Its protein product is CASSFSSGGYNEQFF.

The rearrangement links TRBV9 to TRBJ2-3; possibly TRBD1 or TRBD2 for D (6 bases each). The germline gives CDR1 SGDLS, CDR2 YYNGEE. The CDR3 has 15 amino acids. Trimming removed 4 bases from V and 3 bases from J, with 15 bases in between. CDR3 amino acids: CASSPREGGTDTQYF. The CDR3 DNA sequence: TGTGCCAGCAGCCCCCGCGAAGGGGGGACAGATACGCAGTATTTT.

The CDR3: CASSRAGKTEAFF. The CDR3 coding sequence is TGTGCCTCCAGCCGGGCTGGAAAGACTGAAGCTTTCTTT. The genes are TRBV27 and TRBJ1-1; unclear D gene. Germline CDR1 and CDR2: MNHEY and SMNVEV (reference sequence). The CDR3 length is 13 residues. With 11 bases removed from V and 5 bases from J, the gap between germline ends came to 18 bases.

The genes are TRBV12-3 or TRBV12-4 and TRBJ2-3, with TRBD2 matching 11 bases. This CDR3 has 17 residues. Trimming cost V 5 bases and J 2 bases; bases outside gene matches: 9. CDR3 loop: CASSPTGLAEITDTQYF. CDR3 nucleotide sequence: TGTGCCAGCAGTCCTACGGGACTAGCGGAAATCACAGATACGCAGTATTTT.

The chain links TRBV7-8 to TRBJ2-3; D perhaps matches TRBD1 (5 bases). V was cut by 4 bases and J by 3 bases, with 8 bases left in between. The length of the CDR3 is 13 residues. Germline V gene data show CDR1 as SGHVS and CDR2 as FQNEAQ. In DNA form, the CDR3 reads TGTGCCAGCAGCTCAGGGTTTACAGATACGCAGTATTTT. Translating gives CASSSGFTDTQYF. Full variable domain (remainder filled in from reference TRBV7-8 and TRBJ2-3): GAGVSQSPRYKVAKRGQDVALRCDPISGHVSLFWYQQALGQGPEFLTYFQNEAQLDKSGLPSDRFFAERPEGSVSTLKIQRTQQEDSAVYLCASSSGFTDTQYFGPGTRLTVL.